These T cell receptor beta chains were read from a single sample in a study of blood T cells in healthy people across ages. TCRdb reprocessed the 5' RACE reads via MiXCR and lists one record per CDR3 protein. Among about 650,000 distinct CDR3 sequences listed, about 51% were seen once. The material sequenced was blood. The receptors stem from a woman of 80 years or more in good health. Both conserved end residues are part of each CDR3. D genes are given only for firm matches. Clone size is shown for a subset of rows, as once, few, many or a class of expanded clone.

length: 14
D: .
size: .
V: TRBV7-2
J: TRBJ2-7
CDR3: CASSLGSFGPEQYF
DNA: TGTGCCAGCAGCTTAGGGAGTTTCGGGCCCGAGCAGTACTTC

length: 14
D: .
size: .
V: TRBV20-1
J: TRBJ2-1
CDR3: CSSYLGSFYNEQFF
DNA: TGCAGTTCCTACCTAGGGAGTTTCTACAATGAGCAGTTCTTC

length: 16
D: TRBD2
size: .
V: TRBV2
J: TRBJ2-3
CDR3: CASSGGLAGATDTQYF
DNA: TGTGCCAGCAGTGGGGGACTAGCGGGAGCTACAGATACGCAGTATTTT

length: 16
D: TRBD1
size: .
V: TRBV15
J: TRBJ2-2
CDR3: CATSTWTGGNTGELFF
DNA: TGTGCCACCAGCACCTGGACAGGGGGCAACACCGGGGAGCTGTTTTTT

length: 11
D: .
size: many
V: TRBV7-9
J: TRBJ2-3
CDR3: CASSSSDTQYF
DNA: TGTGCCAGCAGTTCCTCAGATACGCAGTATTTT

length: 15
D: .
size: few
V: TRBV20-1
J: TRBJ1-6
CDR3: CSAEPWVGINSPLHF
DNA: TGCAGTGCCGAACCCTGGGTGGGGATTAATTCACCCCTCCACTTT

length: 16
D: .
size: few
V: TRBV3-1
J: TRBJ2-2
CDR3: CASSQDWAVHTGELFF
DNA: TGTGCCAGCAGCCAAGACTGGGCGGTCCACACCGGGGAGCTGTTTTTT

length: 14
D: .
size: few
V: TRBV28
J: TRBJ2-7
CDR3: CASRPFNPPYEQYF
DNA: TGTGCCAGCAGACCCTTCAACCCCCCCTACGAGCAGTACTTC

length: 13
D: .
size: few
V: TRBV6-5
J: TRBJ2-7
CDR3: CASSYSFGDEQYF
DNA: TGTGCCAGCAGTTACTCTTTTGGGGACGAGCAGTACTTC

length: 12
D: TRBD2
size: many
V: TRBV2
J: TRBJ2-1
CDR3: CASSYTSDEQFF
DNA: TGTGCCAGCAGTTATACTAGCGATGAGCAGTTCTTC